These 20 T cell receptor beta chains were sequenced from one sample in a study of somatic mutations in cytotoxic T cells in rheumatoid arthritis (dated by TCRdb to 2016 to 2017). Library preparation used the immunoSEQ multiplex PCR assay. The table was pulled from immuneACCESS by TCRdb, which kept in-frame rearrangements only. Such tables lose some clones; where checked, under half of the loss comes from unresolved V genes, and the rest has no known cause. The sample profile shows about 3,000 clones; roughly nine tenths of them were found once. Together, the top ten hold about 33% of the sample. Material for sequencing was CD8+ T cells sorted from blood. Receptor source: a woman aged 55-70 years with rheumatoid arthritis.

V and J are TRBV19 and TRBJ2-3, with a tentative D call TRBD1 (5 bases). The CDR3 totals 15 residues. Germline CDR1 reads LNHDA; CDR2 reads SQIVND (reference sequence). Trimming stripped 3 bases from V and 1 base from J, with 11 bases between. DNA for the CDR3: TGTGCCAGTAGTATTTCCCAGGGTGGCACAGATACGCAGTATTTT. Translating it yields CASSISQGGTDTQYF.

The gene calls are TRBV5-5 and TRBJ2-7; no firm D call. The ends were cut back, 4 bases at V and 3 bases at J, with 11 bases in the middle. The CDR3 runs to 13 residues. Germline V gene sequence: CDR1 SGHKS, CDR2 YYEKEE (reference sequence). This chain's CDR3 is CASSPPGLYEQYF. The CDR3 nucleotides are TGTGCCAGCAGCCCCCCTGGGCTCTACGAGCAGTACTTC.

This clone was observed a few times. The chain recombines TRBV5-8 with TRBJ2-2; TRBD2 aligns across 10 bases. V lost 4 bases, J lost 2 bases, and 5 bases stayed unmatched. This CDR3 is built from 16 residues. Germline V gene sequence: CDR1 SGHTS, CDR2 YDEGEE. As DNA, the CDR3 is TGTGCCAGCAGCCCCGGACTAGCGGTTAACACCGGGGAGCTGTTTTTT. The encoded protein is CASSPGLAVNTGELFF.

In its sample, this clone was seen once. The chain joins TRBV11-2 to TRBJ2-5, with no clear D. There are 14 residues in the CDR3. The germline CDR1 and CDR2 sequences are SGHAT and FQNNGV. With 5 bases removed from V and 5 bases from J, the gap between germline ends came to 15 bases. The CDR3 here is CASSPPVNTETQYF. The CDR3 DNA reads TGTGCCAGCAGCCCCCCGGTGAATACGGAGACCCAGTACTTC.

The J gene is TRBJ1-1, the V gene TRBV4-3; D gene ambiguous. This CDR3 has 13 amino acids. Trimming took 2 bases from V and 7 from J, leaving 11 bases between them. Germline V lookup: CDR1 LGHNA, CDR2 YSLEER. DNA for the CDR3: TGCGCCAGCAGCCAAAATGTCGCCTATGAAGCTTTCTTT. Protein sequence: CASSQNVAYEAFF.

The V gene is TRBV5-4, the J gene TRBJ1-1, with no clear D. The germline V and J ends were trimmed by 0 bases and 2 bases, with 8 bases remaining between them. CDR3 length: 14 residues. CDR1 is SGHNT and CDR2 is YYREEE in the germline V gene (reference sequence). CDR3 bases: TGTGCCAGCAGCTTGGCCGGTTCTAACACTGAAGCTTTCTTT. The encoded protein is CASSLAGSNTEAFF.

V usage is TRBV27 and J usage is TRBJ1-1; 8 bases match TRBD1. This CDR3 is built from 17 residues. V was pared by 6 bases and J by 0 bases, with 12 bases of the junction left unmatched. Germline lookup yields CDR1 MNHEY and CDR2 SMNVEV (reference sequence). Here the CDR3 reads CASRETGQVIMNTEAFF. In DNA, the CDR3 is TGTGCCAGCAGAGAAACGGGACAGGTGATCATGAACACTGAAGCTTTCTTT.

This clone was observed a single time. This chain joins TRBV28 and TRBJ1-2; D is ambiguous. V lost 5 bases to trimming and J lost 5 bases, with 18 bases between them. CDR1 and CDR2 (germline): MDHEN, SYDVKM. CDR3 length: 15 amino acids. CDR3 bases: TGTGCCAGCAGTCTAGAACCCCCGGGAGGTTATGGCTACACCTTC. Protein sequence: CASSLEPPGGYGYTF.

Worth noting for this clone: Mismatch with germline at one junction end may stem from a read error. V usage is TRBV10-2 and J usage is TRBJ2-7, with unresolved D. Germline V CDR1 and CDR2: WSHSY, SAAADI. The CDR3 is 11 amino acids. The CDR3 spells CPSHSRGEQYF. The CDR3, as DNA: TGCCCCAGCCACTCTAGAGGCGAGCAGTACTTC.

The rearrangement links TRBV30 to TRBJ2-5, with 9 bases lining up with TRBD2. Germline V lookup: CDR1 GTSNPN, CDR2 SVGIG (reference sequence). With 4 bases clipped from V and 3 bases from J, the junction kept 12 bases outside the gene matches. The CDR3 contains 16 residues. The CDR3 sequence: CAWILPKTSGEETQYF. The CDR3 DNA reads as TGTGCCTGGATCCTCCCTAAGACTAGCGGAGAAGAGACCCAGTACTTC. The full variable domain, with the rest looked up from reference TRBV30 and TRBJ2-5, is SQTIHQWPATLVQPVGSPLSLECTVEGTSNPNLYWYRQAAGRGLQLLFYSVGIGQISSEVPQNLSASRPQDRQFILSSKKLLLSDSGFYLCAWILPKTSGEETQYFGPGTRLLVL.

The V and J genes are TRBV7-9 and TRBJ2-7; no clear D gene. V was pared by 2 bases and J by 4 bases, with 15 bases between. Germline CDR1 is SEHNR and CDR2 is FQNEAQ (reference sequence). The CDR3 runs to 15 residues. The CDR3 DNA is TGTGCCAGCAGCTTAACCAATTCCCAGATATACGAGCAGTACTTC. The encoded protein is CASSLTNSQIYEQYF.

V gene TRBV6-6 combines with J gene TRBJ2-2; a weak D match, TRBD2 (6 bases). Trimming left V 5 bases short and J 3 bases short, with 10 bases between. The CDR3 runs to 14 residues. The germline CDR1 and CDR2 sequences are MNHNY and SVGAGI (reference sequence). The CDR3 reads CASSTGLHTGELFF. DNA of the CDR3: TGTGCCAGCAGTACGGGACTCCACACCGGGGAGCTGTTTTTT.

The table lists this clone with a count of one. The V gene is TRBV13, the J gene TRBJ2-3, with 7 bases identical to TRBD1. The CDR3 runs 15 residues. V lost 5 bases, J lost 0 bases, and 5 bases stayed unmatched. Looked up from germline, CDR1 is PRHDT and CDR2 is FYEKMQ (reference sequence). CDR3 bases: TGTGCCAGCAGCCTCGGACAGGTTAGCACAGATACGCAGTATTTT. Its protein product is CASSLGQVSTDTQYF.

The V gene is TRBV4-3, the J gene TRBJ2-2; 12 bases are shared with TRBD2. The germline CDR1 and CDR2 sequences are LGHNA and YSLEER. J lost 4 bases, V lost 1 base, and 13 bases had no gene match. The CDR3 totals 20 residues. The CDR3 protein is CASSQATIVLAGGPTGELFF. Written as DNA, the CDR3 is TGCGCCAGCAGCCAAGCAACAATTGTACTAGCGGGAGGTCCCACCGGGGAGCTGTTTTTT.

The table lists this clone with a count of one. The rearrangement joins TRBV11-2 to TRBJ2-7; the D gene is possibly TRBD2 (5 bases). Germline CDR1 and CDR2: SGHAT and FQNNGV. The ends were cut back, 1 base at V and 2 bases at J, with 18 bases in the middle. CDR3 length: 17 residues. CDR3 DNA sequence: TGTGCCAGCAGCTTAGGGACGACTGGAGGCCCTACCTACGAGCAGTACTTC. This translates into CASSLGTTGGPTYEQYF. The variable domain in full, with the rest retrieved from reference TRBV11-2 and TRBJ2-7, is EAGVAQSPRYKIIEKRQSVAFWCNPISGHATLYWYQQILGQGPKLLIQFQNNGVVDDSQLPKDRFSAERLKGVDSTLKIQPAKLEDSAVYLCASSLGTTGGPTYEQYFGPGTRLTVT.

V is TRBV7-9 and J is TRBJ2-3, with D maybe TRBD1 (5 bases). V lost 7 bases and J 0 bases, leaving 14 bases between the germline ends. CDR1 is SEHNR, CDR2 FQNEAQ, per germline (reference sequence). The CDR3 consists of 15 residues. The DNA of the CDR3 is TGTGCCAGCACCCCCGGACAAACAAGCACAGATACGCAGTATTTT. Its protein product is CASTPGQTSTDTQYF.

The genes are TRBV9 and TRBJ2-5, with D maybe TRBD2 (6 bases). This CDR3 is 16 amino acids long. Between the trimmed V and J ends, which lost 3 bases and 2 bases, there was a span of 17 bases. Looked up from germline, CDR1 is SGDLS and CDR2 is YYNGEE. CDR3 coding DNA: TGTGCCAGCAGCGCGGGGTGGGGACTGGATCAAGAGACCCAGTACTTC. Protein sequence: CASSAGWGLDQETQYF.

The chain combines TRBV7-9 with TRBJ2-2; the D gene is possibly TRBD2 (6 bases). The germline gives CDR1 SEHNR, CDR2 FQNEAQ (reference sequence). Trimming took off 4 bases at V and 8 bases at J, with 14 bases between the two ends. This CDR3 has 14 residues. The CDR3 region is CASSSYRELGELFF. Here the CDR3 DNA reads TGTGCCAGCAGCTCTTACCGGGAGTTAGGGGAGCTGTTTTTT.

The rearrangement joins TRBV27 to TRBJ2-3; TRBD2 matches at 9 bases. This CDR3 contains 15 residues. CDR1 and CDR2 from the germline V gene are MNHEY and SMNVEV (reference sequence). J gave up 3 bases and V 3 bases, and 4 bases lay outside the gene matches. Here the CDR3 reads CASSLSSGVTDTQYF. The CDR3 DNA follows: TGTGCCAGCAGTTTGTCTAGCGGGGTAACAGATACGCAGTATTTT.

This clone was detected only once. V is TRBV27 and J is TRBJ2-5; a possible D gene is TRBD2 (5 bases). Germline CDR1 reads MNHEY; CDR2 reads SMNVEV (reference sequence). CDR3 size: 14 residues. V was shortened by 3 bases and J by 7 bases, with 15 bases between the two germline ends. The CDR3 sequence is CASSFRGAQVTQYF. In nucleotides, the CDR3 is TGTGCCAGCAGTTTTCGGGGAGCCCAGGTGACCCAGTACTTC.